Listed below are T cell receptor beta chains from one sample, sequenced in a study of blood T cells in healthy people across ages. Each CDR3 protein gets one entry after TCRdb re-called the 5' RACE reads with MiXCR. Of about 1,000,000 distinct CDR3 sequences listed, around 45% are singletons. Sequenced input: blood. These TCRs come from a woman in her sixties or seventies in good health. The conserved cysteine and the conserved F or W are not part of the CDR3 here. A D gene is named only where the DNA matches it firmly.

CDR3	J	D	V
ATSDPSRGQGNTGELF	TRBJ2-2	NA	TRBV24-1
ASSYFRGSGFNEQF	TRBJ2-1	TRBD2	TRBV6-5
ASSEREGKDTQY	TRBJ2-3	TRBD2	TRBV2
ASSPHLGSSYNEQF	TRBJ2-1	NA	TRBV7-2
ATSPGVASTDTQY	TRBJ2-3	NA	TRBV24-1
ASGRLAGGLDTQY	TRBJ2-3	TRBD2	TRBV3-1
ASSQTDLYEQY	TRBJ2-7	NA	TRBV14
ASSTQAGVSYEQY	TRBJ2-7	TRBD2	TRBV12-3/TRBV12-4
ASSESWRPQETQY	TRBJ2-5	NA	TRBV6-1
ASSPPGGSPYEQY	TRBJ2-7	TRBD2	TRBV18